This T cell receptor beta chain was profiled in a study of blood T cell repertoires in COVID-19. Repertoires were generated with immunoSEQ multiplex PCR, while TCRdb's copy carries only in-frame clones and drops some. The sample yields 250,000 to 300,000 clones, approximately 86% seen once. Germline V gene lookup returns CDR1 LGHDT and CDR2 YNNKEL (reference sequence). The CDR3 totals 18 residues. Unmatched junction bases numbered 5, after V lost 0 bases and J lost 3 bases. Sequenced: PBMCs or T cells enriched from blood (not recorded which). V and J are TRBV3-1 (or the pseudogene TRBV3-2) and TRBJ2-3; 14 bases map to TRBD2. The origin of this receptor is a woman aged 30 to 39 who had recovered from COVID-19. The CDR3 DNA reads as TGTGCCAGCAGCCAAGACAACAGGACTAGCGGGGGGACAGATACGCAGTATTTT. It codes for CASSQDNRTSGGTDTQYF.